This T cell receptor beta chain was sequenced during a study of early T cells in non-severe SARS-CoV-2 infection. Deletions cut 3 bases from V and 8 bases from J, with 20 bases between. The CDR3 length is 17 residues. Each CDR3 protein gets one entry after TCRdb re-called the 5' RACE reads with MiXCR. The data hold fewer than 30,000 distinct CDR3 sequences, with about 4.4% observed a single time. This clonotype was picked up many times. The TCR originated in an adult who was a healthcare worker with PCR-confirmed SARS-CoV-2 infection or an uninfected control (not recorded which). This chain links TRBV12-3 or TRBV12-4 with TRBJ1-6; TRBD1 might be the D (5 bases). The specimen was whole blood. The CDR3 region has the DNA TGTGCCAGCAGTTTCATCATTGGTACGGGGCCCGATTCACCCCTCCACTTT. It translates to CASSFIIGTGPDSPLHF.